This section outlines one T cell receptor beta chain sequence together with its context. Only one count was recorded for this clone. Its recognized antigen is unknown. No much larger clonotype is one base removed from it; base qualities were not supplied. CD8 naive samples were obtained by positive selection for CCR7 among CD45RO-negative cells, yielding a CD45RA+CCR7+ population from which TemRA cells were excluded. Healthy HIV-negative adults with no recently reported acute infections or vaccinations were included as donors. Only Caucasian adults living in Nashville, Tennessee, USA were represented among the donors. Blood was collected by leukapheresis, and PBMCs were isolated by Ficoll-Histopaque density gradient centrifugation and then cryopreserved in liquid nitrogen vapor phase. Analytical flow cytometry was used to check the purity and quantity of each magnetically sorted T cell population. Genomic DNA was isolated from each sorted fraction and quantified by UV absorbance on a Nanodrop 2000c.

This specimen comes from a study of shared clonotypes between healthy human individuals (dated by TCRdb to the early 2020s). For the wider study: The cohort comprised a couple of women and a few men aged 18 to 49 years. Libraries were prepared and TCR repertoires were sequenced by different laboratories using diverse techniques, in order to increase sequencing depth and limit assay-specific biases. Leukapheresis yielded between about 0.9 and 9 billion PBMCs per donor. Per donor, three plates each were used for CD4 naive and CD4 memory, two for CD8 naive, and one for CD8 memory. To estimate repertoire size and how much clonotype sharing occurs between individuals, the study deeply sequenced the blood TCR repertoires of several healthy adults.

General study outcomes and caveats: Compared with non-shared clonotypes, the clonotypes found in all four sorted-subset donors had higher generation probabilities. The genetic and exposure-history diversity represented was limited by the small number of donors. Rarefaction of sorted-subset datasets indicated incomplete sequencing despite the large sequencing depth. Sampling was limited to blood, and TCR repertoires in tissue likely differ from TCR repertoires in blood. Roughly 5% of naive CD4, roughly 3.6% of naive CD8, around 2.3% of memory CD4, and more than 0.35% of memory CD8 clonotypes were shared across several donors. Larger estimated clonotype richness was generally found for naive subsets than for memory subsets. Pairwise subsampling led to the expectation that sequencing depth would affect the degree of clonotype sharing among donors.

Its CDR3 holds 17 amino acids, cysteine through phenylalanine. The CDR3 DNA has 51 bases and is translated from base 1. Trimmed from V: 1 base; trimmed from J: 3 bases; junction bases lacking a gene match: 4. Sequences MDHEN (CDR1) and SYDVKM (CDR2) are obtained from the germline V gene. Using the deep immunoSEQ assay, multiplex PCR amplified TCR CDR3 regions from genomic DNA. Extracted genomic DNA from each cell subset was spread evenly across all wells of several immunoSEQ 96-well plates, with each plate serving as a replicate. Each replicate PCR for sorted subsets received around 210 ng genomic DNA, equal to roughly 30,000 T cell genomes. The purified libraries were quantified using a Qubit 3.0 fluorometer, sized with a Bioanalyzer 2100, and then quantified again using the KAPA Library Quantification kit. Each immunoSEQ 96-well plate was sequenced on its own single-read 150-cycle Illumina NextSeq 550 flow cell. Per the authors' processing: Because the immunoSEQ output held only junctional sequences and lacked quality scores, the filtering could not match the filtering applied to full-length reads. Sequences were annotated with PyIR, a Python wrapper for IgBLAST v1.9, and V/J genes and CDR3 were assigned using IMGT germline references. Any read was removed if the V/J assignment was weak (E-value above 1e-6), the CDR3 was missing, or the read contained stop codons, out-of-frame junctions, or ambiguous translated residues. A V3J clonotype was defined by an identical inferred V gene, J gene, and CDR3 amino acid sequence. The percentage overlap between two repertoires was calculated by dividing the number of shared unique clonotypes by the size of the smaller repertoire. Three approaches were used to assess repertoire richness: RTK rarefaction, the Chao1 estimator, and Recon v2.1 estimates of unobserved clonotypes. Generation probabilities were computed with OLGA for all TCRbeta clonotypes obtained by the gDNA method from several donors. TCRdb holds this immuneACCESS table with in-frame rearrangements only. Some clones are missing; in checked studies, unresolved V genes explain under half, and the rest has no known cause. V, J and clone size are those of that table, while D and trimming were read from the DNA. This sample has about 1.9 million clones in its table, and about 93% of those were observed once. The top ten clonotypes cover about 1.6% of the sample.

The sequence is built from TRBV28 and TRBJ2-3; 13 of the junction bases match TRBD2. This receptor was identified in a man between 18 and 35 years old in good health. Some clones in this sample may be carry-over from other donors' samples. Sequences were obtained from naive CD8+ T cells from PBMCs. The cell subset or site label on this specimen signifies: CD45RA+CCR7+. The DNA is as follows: TGTGCCAGCAGTTTATCCGGGACTAGCGGGATAACAGATACGCAGTATTTT. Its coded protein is CASSLSGTSGITDTQYF.